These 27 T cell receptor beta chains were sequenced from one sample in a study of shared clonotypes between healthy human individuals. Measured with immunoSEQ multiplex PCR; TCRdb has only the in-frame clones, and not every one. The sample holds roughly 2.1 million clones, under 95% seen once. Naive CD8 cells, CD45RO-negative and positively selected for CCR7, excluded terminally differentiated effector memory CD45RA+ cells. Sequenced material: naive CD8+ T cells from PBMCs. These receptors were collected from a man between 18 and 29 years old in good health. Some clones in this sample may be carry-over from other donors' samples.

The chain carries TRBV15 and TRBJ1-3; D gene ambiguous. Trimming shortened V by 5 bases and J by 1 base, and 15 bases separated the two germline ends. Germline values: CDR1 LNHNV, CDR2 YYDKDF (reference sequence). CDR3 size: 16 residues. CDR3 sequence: CATSYNPGGSGNTIYF. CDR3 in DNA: TGTGCCACCAGCTACAATCCCGGAGGTTCTGGAAACACCATATATTTT. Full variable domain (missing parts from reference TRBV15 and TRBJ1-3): DAMVIQNPRYQVTQFGKPVTLSCSQTLNHNVMYWYQQKSSQAPKLLFHYYDKDFNNEADTPDNFQSRRPNTSFCFLDIRSPGLGDTAMYLCATSYNPGGSGNTIYFGEGSWLTVV.

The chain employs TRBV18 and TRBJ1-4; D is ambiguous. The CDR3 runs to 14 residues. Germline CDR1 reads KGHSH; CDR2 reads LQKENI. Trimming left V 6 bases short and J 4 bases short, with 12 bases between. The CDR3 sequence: CASSLQFGNEKLFF. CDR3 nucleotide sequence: TGTGCCAGCTCCCTACAGTTCGGTAATGAAAAACTGTTTTTT.

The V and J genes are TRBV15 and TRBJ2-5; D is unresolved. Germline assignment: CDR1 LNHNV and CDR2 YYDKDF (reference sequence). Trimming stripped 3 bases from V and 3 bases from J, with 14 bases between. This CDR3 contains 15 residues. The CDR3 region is CATSSFGPIKETQYF. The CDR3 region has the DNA TGTGCCACCAGCAGTTTCGGACCGATCAAAGAGACCCAGTACTTC.

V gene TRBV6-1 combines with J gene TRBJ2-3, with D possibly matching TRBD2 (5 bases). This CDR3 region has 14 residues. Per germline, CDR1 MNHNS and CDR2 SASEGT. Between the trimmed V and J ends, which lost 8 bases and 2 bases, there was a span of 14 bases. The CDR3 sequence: CASRGWGFTDTQYF. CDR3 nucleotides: TGTGCCAGCCGGGGATGGGGATTCACAGATACGCAGTATTTT.

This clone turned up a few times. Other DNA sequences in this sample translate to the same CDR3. The CDR3, as DNA: TGTGCCAGCAGCGTAGGACCGAACACTGAAGCTTTCTTT. Translating gives CASSVGPNTEAFF. J is TRBJ1-1 and V is TRBV9; D is uncertain. CDR3 length equals 13 residues. V shed 0 bases and J shed 1 base, with 4 bases lying between them. The germline gives CDR1 SGDLS, CDR2 YYNGEE.

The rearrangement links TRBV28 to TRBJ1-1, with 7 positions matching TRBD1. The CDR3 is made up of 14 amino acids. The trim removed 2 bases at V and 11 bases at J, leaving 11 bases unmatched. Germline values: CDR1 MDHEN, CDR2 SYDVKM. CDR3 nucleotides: TGTGCCAGCAGTTTAGAAAGGGGGCGAAGGGCGGCTTTCTTT. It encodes CASSLERGRRAAFF.

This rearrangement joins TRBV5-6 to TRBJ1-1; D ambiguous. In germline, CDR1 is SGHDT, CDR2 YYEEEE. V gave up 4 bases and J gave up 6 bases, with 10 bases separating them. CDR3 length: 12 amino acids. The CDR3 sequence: CASSQGISEAFF. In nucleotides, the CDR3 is TGTGCCAGCAGCCAAGGCATCTCTGAAGCTTTCTTT.

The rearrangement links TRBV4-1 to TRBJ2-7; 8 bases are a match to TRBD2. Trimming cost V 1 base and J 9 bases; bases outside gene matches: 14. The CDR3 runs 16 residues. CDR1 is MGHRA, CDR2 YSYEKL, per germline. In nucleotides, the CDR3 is TGCGCCAGCAGCCAAGGTGCGGGAGGAACATTATCTGGGCAGTACTTC. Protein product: CASSQGAGGTLSGQYF.

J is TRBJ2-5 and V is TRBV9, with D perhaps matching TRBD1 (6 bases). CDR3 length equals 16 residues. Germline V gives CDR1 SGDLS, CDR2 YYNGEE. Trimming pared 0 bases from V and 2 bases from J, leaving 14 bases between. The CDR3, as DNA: TGTGCCAGCAGCGTAGGGACAGTTCTAGGGCAAGAGACCCAGTACTTC. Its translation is CASSVGTVLGQETQYF.

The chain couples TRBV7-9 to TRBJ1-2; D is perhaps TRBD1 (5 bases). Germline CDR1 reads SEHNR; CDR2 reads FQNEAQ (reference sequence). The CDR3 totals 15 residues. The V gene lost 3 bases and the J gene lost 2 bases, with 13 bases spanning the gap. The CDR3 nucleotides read TGTGCCAGCAGCTTCGGGGCGGGGGGAAACTATGGCTACACCTTC. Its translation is CASSFGAGGNYGYTF.

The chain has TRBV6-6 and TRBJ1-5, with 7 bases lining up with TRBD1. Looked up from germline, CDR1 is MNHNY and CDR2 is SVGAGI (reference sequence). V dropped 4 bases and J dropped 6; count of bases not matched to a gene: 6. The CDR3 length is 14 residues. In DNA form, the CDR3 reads TGTGCCAGCAGTTCGACAGGGTCAAGTCAGCCCCAGCATTTT. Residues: CASSSTGSSQPQHF.

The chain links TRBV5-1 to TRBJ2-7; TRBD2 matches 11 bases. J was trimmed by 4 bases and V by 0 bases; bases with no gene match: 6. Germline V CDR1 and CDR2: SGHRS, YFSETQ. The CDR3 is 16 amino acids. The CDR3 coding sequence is TGCGCCAGCAGCTTGGGACTGACTAGCGGGGAGTACGAGCAGTACTTC. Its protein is CASSLGLTSGEYEQYF.

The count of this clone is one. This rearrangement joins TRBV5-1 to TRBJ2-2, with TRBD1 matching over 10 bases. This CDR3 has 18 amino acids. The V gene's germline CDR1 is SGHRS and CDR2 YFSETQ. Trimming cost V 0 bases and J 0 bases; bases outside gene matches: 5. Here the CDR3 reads CASSLVGQGSSNTGELFF. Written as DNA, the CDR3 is TGCGCCAGCAGCTTGGTGGGACAGGGGTCATCGAACACCGGGGAGCTGTTTTTT.

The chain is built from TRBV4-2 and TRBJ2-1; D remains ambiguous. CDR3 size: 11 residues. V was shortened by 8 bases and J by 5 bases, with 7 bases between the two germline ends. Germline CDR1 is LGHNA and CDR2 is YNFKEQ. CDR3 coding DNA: TGTGCCAGCGGGCAAAACAATGAGCAGTTCTTC. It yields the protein CASGQNNEQFF.

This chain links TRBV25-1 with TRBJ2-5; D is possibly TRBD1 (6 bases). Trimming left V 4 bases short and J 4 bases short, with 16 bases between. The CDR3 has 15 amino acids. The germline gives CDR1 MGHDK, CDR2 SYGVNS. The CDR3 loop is CASSGLLEGGETQYF. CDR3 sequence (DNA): TGTGCCAGCAGTGGACTTTTAGAAGGGGGAGAGACCCAGTACTTC.

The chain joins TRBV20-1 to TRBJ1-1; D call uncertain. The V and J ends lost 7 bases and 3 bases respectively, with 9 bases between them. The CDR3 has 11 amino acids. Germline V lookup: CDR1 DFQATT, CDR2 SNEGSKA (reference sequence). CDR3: CSVVGDTEAFF. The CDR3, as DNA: TGCAGTGTAGTAGGAGACACTGAAGCTTTCTTT.

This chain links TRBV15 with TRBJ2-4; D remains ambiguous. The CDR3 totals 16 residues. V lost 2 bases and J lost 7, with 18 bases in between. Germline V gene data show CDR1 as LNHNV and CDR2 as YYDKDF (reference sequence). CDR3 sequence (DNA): TGTGCCACCAGCAGATCCCTGGTGATAGCTGAGAACATTCAGTACTTC. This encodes CATSRSLVIAENIQYF. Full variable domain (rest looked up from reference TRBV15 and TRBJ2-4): DAMVIQNPRYQVTQFGKPVTLSCSQTLNHNVMYWYQQKSSQAPKLLFHYYDKDFNNEADTPDNFQSRRPNTSFCFLDIRSPGLGDTAMYLCATSRSLVIAENIQYFGAGTRLSVL.

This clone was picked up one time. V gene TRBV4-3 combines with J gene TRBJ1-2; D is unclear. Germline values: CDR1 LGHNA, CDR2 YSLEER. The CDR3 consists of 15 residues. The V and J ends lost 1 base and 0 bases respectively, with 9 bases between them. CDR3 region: CASSQVSPSNYGYTF. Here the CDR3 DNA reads TGCGCCAGCAGCCAAGTCAGCCCGTCTAACTATGGCTACACCTTC.

The CDR3 DNA sequence: TGTGCCAGCAGCCCAGGGGGGCAATACGAGCAGTACTTC. As protein: CASSPGGQYEQYF. The chain carries TRBV7-9 and TRBJ2-7; weak D call: TRBD1 (7 bases). The CDR3 loop spans 13 amino acids. The V end was cut by 5 bases, the J end by 4 bases, with 12 bases between. CDR1 is SEHNR and CDR2 is FQNEAQ in the germline V gene (reference sequence).

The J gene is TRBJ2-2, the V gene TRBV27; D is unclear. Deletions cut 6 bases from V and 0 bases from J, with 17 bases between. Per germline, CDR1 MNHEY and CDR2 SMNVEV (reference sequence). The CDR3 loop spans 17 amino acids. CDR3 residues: CASSPDRVAPNTGELFF. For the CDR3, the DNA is TGTGCCAGCAGCCCCGACCGCGTGGCCCCGAACACCGGGGAGCTGTTTTTT.

The CDR3 nucleotides are TGCGCCAGCAGCTCTGAACAGGGGTTGAACACTGAAGCTTTCTTT. This sequence encodes CASSSEQGLNTEAFF. The chain joins TRBV5-1 to TRBJ1-1, with 7 positions matching TRBD1. Unmatched junction bases numbered 5, after V lost 3 bases and J lost 0 bases. Per the germline V gene, CDR1 is SGHRS and CDR2 is YFSETQ. This CDR3 comprises 15 residues. Variable domain in full (rest from reference TRBV5-1 and TRBJ1-1): KAGVTQTPRYLIKTRGQQVTLSCSPISGHRSVSWYQQTPGQGLQFLFEYFSETQRNKGNFPGRFSGRQFSNSRSEMNVSTLELGDSALYLCASSSEQGLNTEAFFGQGTRLTVV.

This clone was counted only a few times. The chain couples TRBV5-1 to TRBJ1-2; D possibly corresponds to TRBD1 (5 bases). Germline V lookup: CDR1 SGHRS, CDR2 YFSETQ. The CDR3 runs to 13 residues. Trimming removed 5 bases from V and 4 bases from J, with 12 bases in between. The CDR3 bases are TGCGCCAGCAGTTATGACAGTGTCTATGGCTACACCTTC. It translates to CASSYDSVYGYTF.

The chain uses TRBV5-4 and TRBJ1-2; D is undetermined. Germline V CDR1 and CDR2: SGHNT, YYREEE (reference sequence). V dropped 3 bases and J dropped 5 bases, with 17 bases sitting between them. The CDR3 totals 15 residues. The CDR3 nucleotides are TGTGCCAGCAGCTCCTCCCTGGGCCCTCTTTATGGCTACACCTTC. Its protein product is CASSSSLGPLYGYTF.

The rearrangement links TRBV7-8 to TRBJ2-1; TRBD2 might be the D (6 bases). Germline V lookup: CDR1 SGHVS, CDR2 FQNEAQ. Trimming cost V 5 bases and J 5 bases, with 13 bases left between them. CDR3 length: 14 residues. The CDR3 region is CASSMMGLDNEQFF. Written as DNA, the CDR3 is TGTGCCAGCAGCATGATGGGACTCGACAATGAGCAGTTCTTC.

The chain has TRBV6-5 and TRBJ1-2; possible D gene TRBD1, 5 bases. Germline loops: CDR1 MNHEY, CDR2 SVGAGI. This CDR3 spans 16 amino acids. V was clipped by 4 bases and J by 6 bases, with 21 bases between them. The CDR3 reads CASSWGLAGPENGYTF. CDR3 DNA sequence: TGTGCCAGCAGTTGGGGGTTGGCAGGGCCAGAGAATGGCTACACCTTC.

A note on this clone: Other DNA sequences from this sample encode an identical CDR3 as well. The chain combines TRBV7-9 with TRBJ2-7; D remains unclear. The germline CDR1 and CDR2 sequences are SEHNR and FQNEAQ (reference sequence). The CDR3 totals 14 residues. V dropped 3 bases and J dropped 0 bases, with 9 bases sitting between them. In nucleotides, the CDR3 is TGTGCCAGCAGCTTGGGCCAGAGCTCCTACGAGCAGTACTTC. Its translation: CASSLGQSSYEQYF.

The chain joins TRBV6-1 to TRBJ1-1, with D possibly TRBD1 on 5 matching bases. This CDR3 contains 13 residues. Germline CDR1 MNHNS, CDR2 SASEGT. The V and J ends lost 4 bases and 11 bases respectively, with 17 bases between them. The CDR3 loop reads CASSGKGAREAFF. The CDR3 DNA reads TGTGCCAGCAGTGGGAAAGGGGCACGGGAGGCTTTCTTT.